The next 24 T cell receptor beta chains were all read from a single sample in a study of cytomegalovirus exposure and HLA in healthy donors. Sequenced by immunoSEQ multiplex PCR; TCRdb stores in-frame clones only, minus some. The sample records around 150,000 clones, about 86% being singletons. The specimen sequenced was PBMCs. These receptors all stem from a woman aged 18-30 years in good health and CMV-seronegative.

In nucleotides, the CDR3 is TGTGCCAGTCGAAGGAGGGATGGGGAATCGGTAATGAGCAATCAGCCCCAGCATTTT. It is translated as CASRRRDGESVMSNQPQHF. This rearrangement joins TRBV19 to TRBJ1-5; D remains unclear. CDR3 length: 19 amino acids. Per germline, CDR1 LNHDA and CDR2 SQIVND (reference sequence). V gave up 8 bases and J gave up 1 base, with 27 bases separating them.

J is TRBJ1-2 and V is TRBV30; 8 nucleotides match TRBD1. V gave up 3 bases and J gave up 8 bases; unmatched junction bases: 5. The CDR3 runs 12 residues. Germline V gene lookup returns CDR1 GTSNPN and CDR2 SVGIG (reference sequence). This CDR3 reads CAWSSGGLGYTF. For the CDR3, the DNA is TGTGCCTGGAGCTCAGGGGGCCTGGGCTACACCTTC.

Of note for this clone: The same CDR3 is also encoded by other DNA sequences in this sample. Written as DNA, the CDR3 is TGTGCCAGTAGTGAGGGACAGGGAAGACAGCCCCAGCATTTT. Translated: CASSEGQGRQPQHF. The V call is TRBV19, the J call TRBJ1-5, with 9 bases aligning to TRBD1. Germline V lookup: CDR1 LNHDA, CDR2 SQIVND (reference sequence). Unmatched junction bases numbered 6, after V lost 5 bases and J lost 7 bases. This CDR3 has 14 amino acids.

V usage is TRBV11-2 and J usage is TRBJ1-5; 8 bases agree with TRBD1. V gave up 1 base and J gave up 7 bases; unmatched junction bases: 0. Per germline, CDR1 SGHAT and CDR2 FQNNGV. The CDR3 has 13 residues. Here the CDR3 DNA reads TGTGCCAGCAGCTTAGGGACAGGGCAGCCCCAGCATTTT. This codes for CASSLGTGQPQHF.

V and J are TRBV5-1 and TRBJ1-3, with 10 nucleotides matching TRBD1. The CDR3 runs 18 residues. The J segment lost 4 bases and the V segment lost 0 bases, leaving 10 bases of the junction unmatched. Germline lookup yields CDR1 SGHRS and CDR2 YFSETQ. CDR3 amino acids: CASSLAGIDRGLGNTIYF. The CDR3 DNA reads TGCGCCAGCAGCTTGGCCGGTATCGACAGGGGGCTCGGAAACACCATATATTTT.

The chain has TRBV10-3 and TRBJ2-1, with 8 nucleotides matching TRBD2. J gave up 2 bases and V 10 bases, and 10 bases lay outside the gene matches. Germline loops: CDR1 ENHRY, CDR2 SYGVKD. The CDR3 covers 15 residues. The CDR3 spells CATNLSGMPYNEQFF. The DNA for the CDR3 is TGTGCCACCAACCTTAGCGGGATGCCCTACAATGAGCAGTTCTTC.

Concerning this clone: The junction departs from the called germline gene at one end, perhaps through a read error. In DNA, the CDR3 is TGTGCCAGCAGTCTTCTAATCACGCCGGGACAGCTGAACTTC. It codes for CASSLLITPGQLNF. The chain recombines TRBV27 with TRBJ2-7; 7 positions match TRBD1. Germline loops: CDR1 MNHEY, CDR2 SMNVEV (reference sequence). This CDR3 has 14 residues.

The rearrangement uses TRBV30 and TRBJ1-5; D might be TRBD1 (5 bases). This CDR3 spans 15 amino acids. Trimming took off 3 bases at V and 6 bases at J, with 18 bases between the two ends. From germline, CDR1 is GTSNPN and CDR2 SVGIG (reference sequence). The CDR3 loop reads CAWRSSGGRGQPQHF. The CDR3 DNA is TGTGCCTGGAGGTCTTCGGGGGGGAGGGGTCAGCCCCAGCATTTT.

CDR3 bases: TGTGCCAGCGCGGCAGACTCTGGCGGTAACTATGGCTACACCTTC. Its translation is CASAADSGGNYGYTF. This rearrangement joins TRBV2 to TRBJ1-2; D is uncertain. The germline V gene has CDR1 SNHLY and CDR2 FYNNEI. The CDR3 contains 15 residues. Between the trimmed V and J ends, which lost 8 bases and 1 base, there was a span of 17 bases.

The chain is built from TRBV15 and TRBJ2-2; D gene uncertain. V shed 2 bases and J shed 6 bases, with 4 bases lying between them. Germline CDR1 and CDR2: LNHNV and YYDKDF (reference sequence). This CDR3 is built from 12 residues. The CDR3 DNA sequence: TGTGCCACCAGCAGATATCCCGGGGAGCTGTTTTTT. Encoded protein: CATSRYPGELFF.

This clone came up a few times. This CDR3 is also generated by other DNA sequences in the sample. The rearrangement links TRBV9 to TRBJ1-1, with D perhaps TRBD1 (5 bases). Germline V gene sequence: CDR1 SGDLS, CDR2 YYNGEE. Trimming shortened V by 2 bases and J by 4 bases, and 9 bases separated the two germline ends. The CDR3 consists of 13 residues. The CDR3 loop is CASSVQGGTEAFF. CDR3 nucleotide sequence: TGTGCCAGCAGCGTTCAGGGAGGCACTGAAGCTTTCTTT. Together with reference TRBV9 and TRBJ1-1, the CDR3 gives the full variable domain: DSGVTQTPKHLITATGQRVTLRCSPRSGDLSVYWYQQSLDQGLQFLIQYYNGEERAKGNILERFSAQQFPDLHSELNLSSLELGDSALYFCASSVQGGTEAFFGQGTRLTVV.

This chain joins TRBV10-1 and TRBJ1-1; D is unclear. Trimming stripped 3 bases from V and 0 bases from J, with 5 bases between. The germline gives CDR1 WNHNN, CDR2 SYGVQD (reference sequence). CDR3 length: 13 amino acids. This CDR3 is CASSDGVNTEAFF. In nucleotides, the CDR3 is TGCGCCAGCAGTGACGGAGTGAACACTGAAGCTTTCTTT.

This rearrangement joins TRBV5-5 to TRBJ1-4, with D maybe TRBD1 (6 bases). Trimming removed 2 bases from V and 7 bases from J, with 12 bases in between. CDR3 length equals 14 residues. Per the germline V gene, CDR1 is SGHKS and CDR2 is YYEKEE (reference sequence). CDR3 nucleotides: TGTGCCAGCAGCTTCAGGGGCCCTAGTGAAAAACTGTTTTTT. Translated, it gives CASSFRGPSEKLFF.

The J gene is TRBJ1-1, the V gene TRBV5-6, with D unclear. Looked up from germline, CDR1 is SGHDT and CDR2 is YYEEEE. The ends were cut back, 2 bases at V and 0 bases at J, with 11 bases in the middle. CDR3 length: 15 amino acids. In nucleotides, the CDR3 is TGTGCCAGCAGCTTCGTCCAAAGCATGAACACTGAAGCTTTCTTT. It specifies CASSFVQSMNTEAFF.

J is TRBJ1-5 and V is TRBV19, with 7 bases matching TRBD1. V dropped 6 bases and J dropped 0; count of bases not matched to a gene: 8. Germline V gene lookup returns CDR1 LNHDA and CDR2 SQIVND (reference sequence). This CDR3 has 16 residues. The CDR3 nucleotides read TGTGCCAGTAGGCCCTCGGAGGGGGCTAGCAATCAGCCCCAGCATTTT. Protein: CASRPSEGASNQPQHF.

This clone has a single count. This chain joins TRBV2 and TRBJ2-1, with 9 bases that match TRBD2. Trimming at V came to 3 bases and at J to 0 bases, leaving 12 bases not matched to a gene. Germline CDR1 reads SNHLY; CDR2 reads FYNNEI. This CDR3 contains 19 residues. The CDR3 nucleotides read TGTGCCAGCAGTGACGAGCGCCTAGCGGGGCGAAGCTCCTACAATGAGCAGTTCTTC. It translates to CASSDERLAGRSSYNEQFF.

This clone was seen a single time. The chain joins TRBV5-1 to TRBJ1-4, with D hard to call. V lost 4 bases and J 13 bases, leaving 26 bases between the germline ends. The germline gives CDR1 SGHRS, CDR2 YFSETQ. The CDR3 loop spans 16 amino acids. The CDR3 reads CASSPAAGFKGRGLFF. In DNA, the CDR3 is TGCGCCAGCAGCCCCGCCGCCGGATTCAAAGGCCGGGGACTGTTTTTT.

This clone showed up many times. V and J are TRBV4-3 and TRBJ2-7; 7 bases are a match to TRBD2. Germline values: CDR1 LGHNA, CDR2 YSLEER. V lost 0 bases and J lost 4; bases outside the gene matches: 6. This CDR3 contains 15 residues. The DNA of the CDR3 is TGCGCCAGCAGCCAAGATCGCGGGAGTGGGTACGAGCAGTACTTC. It translates to CASSQDRGSGYEQYF.

V usage is TRBV15 and J usage is TRBJ2-5, with 9 bases aligning to TRBD1. The CDR3 is made up of 15 amino acids. From germline, CDR1 is LNHNV and CDR2 YYDKDF (reference sequence). The ends lost 1 base at V and 4 bases at J; junction bases unmatched: 4. CDR3 residues: CATSRARQGGETQYF. The DNA of the CDR3 is TGTGCCACCAGCAGAGCTCGACAGGGGGGAGAGACCCAGTACTTC.

This rearrangement joins TRBV15 to TRBJ2-6; 8 nucleotides align to TRBD1. The V gene end was trimmed by 0 bases and the J gene end by 0 bases; junction bases not matched to a gene: 4. Germline values: CDR1 LNHNV, CDR2 YYDKDF (reference sequence). This CDR3 has 18 amino acids. The CDR3 DNA is TGTGCCACCAGCAGAGAGGGGGACAGGCCCTCTGGGGCCAACGTCCTGACTTTC. Protein product: CATSREGDRPSGANVLTF.

The chain employs TRBV5-1 and TRBJ2-7; TRBD1 matches 9 bases. The CDR3 contains 13 residues. Germline V gene data show CDR1 as SGHRS and CDR2 as YFSETQ. Losses at the gene ends were 3 bases for V and 6 bases for J; bases not matched to a gene: 4. The CDR3 DNA follows: TGCGCCAGCAGCTACCTGACAGGGGGCGAGCAGTACTTC. Amino acids: CASSYLTGGEQYF.

This clone has a handful of counts. V usage is TRBV9 and J usage is TRBJ1-5; D is unclear. V was pared by 8 bases and J by 4 bases, with 10 bases between. CDR3 length: 12 amino acids. From germline, CDR1 is SGDLS and CDR2 YYNGEE. CDR3 in amino acids: CASAGRNQPQHF. The CDR3 DNA follows: TGTGCCAGTGCAGGCCGGAATCAGCCCCAGCATTTT.

The table lists this clone with a few counts. The rearrangement joins TRBV5-1 to TRBJ1-2, with D possibly matching TRBD1 (6 bases). The CDR3 is made up of 14 amino acids. Trimming shortened V by 2 bases and J by 7 bases, and 15 bases separated the two germline ends. Germline CDR1 and CDR2: SGHRS and YFSETQ. The CDR3 DNA reads as TGCGCCAGCAGCTTCCCATCCGACAGGAGTGGCTACACCTTC. It translates to CASSFPSDRSGYTF.

This chain joins TRBV6-1 and TRBJ2-5, with 8 bases identical to TRBD2. CDR1 and CDR2 from the germline V gene are MNHNS and SASEGT. The CDR3 is 11 residues long. CDR3 amino acids: CLTSGRETQYF. The CDR3 region has the DNA TGTCTTACTAGCGGTCGAGAGACCCAGTACTTC.